The sequence of this T cell receptor beta chain was determined in a study of T-cell reconstitution after alpha-beta-depleted transplantation in children. Preparation of the TCRbeta library was carried out with unique molecular identifiers. MiXCR, applied by TCRdb to the PCR reads, yields one record per CDR3 protein. The sample consists of hundreds of thousands of distinct CDR3 sequences, around 15% of them appearing once. The V end was cut by 0 bases, the J end by 5 bases, with 15 bases between. Germline CDR1 and CDR2: KGHDR and SFDVKD. The CDR3 has 16 residues. The origin of this receptor is a boy in the first two years of life who had a stem cell transplant for Wiskott-Aldrich syndrome, so the T cells may come from the graft donor. Material: PBMCs, mostly from graft donor cells, obtained 360 days after TCRalphabeta/CD19-depleted stem cell transplant. V is TRBV24-1 and J is TRBJ2-5; the D gene is possibly TRBD1 (5 bases). This CDR3 reads CATSDLAGSGRETQYF. The CDR3 region has the DNA TGTGCCACCAGTGATTTGGCTGGCTCAGGGCGGGAGACCCAGTACTTC.